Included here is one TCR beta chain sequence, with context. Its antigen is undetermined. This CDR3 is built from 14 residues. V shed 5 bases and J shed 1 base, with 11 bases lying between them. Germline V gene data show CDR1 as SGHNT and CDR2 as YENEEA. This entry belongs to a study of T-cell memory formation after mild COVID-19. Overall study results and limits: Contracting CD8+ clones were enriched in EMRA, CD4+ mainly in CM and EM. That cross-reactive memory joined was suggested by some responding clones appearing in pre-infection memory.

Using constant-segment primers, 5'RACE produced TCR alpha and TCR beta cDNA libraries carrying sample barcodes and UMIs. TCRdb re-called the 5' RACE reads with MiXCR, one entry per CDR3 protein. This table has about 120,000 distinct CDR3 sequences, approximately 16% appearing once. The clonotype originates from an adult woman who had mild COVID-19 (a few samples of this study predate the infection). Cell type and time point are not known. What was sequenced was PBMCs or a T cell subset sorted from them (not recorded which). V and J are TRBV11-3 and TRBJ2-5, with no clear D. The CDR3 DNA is TGTGCCAGCAGCCAGACCGGCGGCCAAGAGACCCAGTACTTC. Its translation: CASSQTGGQETQYF.